Presented here are 30 T cell receptor beta chains from one specimen sequenced in a study of blood T cells in healthy people across ages. Primed by a sample-barcoded 5' primer and a J-beta primer mix, a second PCR proceeded for roughly 7 to 12 cycles. TCRdb fed the 5' RACE reads into MiXCR, producing one record per CDR3 protein. Of around 700,000 distinct CDR3 sequences listed, 25% are singletons. These same data were also listed under a study on T cells of mothers and their children.

Sequenced material: blood. All receptors come from a boy between 10 and 17 years old in good health.

The chain carries TRBV7-9 and TRBJ1-1; D unclear. V was cut by 8 bases and J by 0 bases, with 16 bases left in between. Germline V gives CDR1 SEHNR, CDR2 FQNEAQ (reference sequence). The CDR3 loop spans 15 amino acids. The CDR3 nucleotides are TGTGCCAGCCACCCCAAAGAACGGTTGAACACTGAAGCTTTCTTT. Translating gives CASHPKERLNTEAFF.

A word on this clonotype: At one boundary the junction diverges from the germline segment, which might be a read error. This sequence joins TRBV7-2 and TRBJ2-7, with a tentative D call TRBD1 (6 bases). Germline V gene data show CDR1 as SGHTA and CDR2 as FQGNSA. The CDR3 is 15 residues long. The CDR3 nucleotides are TGTGCCAGCAGCTTTTGGCCAGGGGAAACCTACGAGCAGTGCTTC. Protein: CASSFWPGETYEQCF.

In this sample, this clonotype turned up a few times. This chain links TRBV7-9 with TRBJ1-2; the match to TRBD1 covers 7 bases. The length of the CDR3 is 12 residues. V lost 1 base, J lost 9 bases, and 2 bases stayed unmatched. Germline V gene data show CDR1 as SEHNR and CDR2 as FQNEAQ (reference sequence). CDR3 region: CASSLEGGSYTF. CDR3 nucleotide sequence: TGTGCCAGCAGCTTAGAAGGGGGCAGCTACACCTTC.

This clonotype was found a few times. The V gene is TRBV28, the J gene TRBJ1-3, with a possible D match to TRBD1 (5 bases). Germline values: CDR1 MDHEN, CDR2 SYDVKM. The V end lost 3 bases, the J end lost 8 bases, and 11 bases lay between the germline ends. The CDR3 is 13 residues long. The CDR3 here is CASSFRLGDTIYF. For the CDR3, the DNA is TGTGCCAGCAGTTTCCGCCTGGGGGACACCATATATTTT.

The gene calls are TRBV7-2 and TRBJ1-4; no clear D. Germline CDR1 is SGHTA and CDR2 is FQGNSA. V was cut by 2 bases and J by 8 bases, with 15 bases left in between. The CDR3 sequence is 15 residues long. This chain's CDR3 is CASSLSIQTGEKLFF. The CDR3 nucleotides read TGTGCCAGCAGCTTATCAATCCAGACGGGCGAAAAACTGTTTTTT. Based on the CDR3 plus reference TRBV7-2 and TRBJ1-4, the full variable domain is GAGVSQSPSNKVTEKGKDVELRCDPISGHTALYWYRQSLGQGLEFLIYFQGNSAPDKSGLPSDRFSAERTGGSVSTLTIQRTQQEDSAVYLCASSLSIQTGEKLFFGSGTQLSVL.

This chain links TRBV6-6 with TRBJ1-2; possibly TRBD1 for D (5 bases). V lost 5 bases and J 0 bases, leaving 10 bases between the germline ends. This CDR3 spans 14 amino acids. The germline V gene encodes CDR1 MNHNY and CDR2 SVGAGI (reference sequence). The CDR3 DNA is TGTGCCAGCAGTATGACAGAAACTAACTATGGCTACACCTTC. Amino acid sequence: CASSMTETNYGYTF.

The V call is TRBV9, the J call TRBJ2-7; the match to TRBD1 covers 9 bases. CDR3 length: 15 amino acids. Germline assignment: CDR1 SGDLS and CDR2 YYNGEE. V gave up 2 bases and J gave up 4 bases; unmatched junction bases: 7. The CDR3 here is CASSVGQGRGYEQYF. For the CDR3, the DNA is TGTGCCAGCAGCGTGGGACAGGGAAGGGGATACGAGCAGTACTTC.

This clonotype showed up just a few times. The chain links TRBV3-1 to TRBJ2-7; the D call may be TRBD1 or TRBD2 (5 bases each). The CDR3 has 12 amino acids. V was pared by 6 bases and J by 6 bases, with 12 bases between. The V gene's germline CDR1 is LGHDT and CDR2 YNNKEL (reference sequence). CDR3 region: CASRGGGSEQYF. CDR3 DNA: TGTGCCAGCAGGGGTGGGGGATCCGAGCAGTACTTC.

The chain has TRBV29-1 and TRBJ2-7; 9 nucleotides match TRBD1. Trimming cost V 4 bases and J 2 bases; bases outside gene matches: 3. The CDR3 is 13 amino acids. Germline V CDR1 and CDR2: SQVTM, ANQGSEA. In nucleotides, the CDR3 is TGCAGCGTTGTGGACAGGGGTACCTACGAGCAGTACTTC. Protein sequence: CSVVDRGTYEQYF.

The chain recombines TRBV7-9 with TRBJ2-5; 14 nucleotides line up with TRBD2. CDR1 SEHNR and CDR2 FQNEAQ come from the germline V gene (reference sequence). This CDR3 spans 18 amino acids. The V segment lost 5 bases and the J segment 2 bases; nucleotides outside the gene matches: 10. The CDR3 coding sequence is TGTGCCAGCAGCCTCGGACTAGCGGGAGGCCCGGGGCAAGAGACCCAGTACTTC. Amino acids: CASSLGLAGGPGQETQYF.

This chain links TRBV28 with TRBJ2-7; D gene unclear. The germline CDR1 and CDR2 sequences are MDHEN and SYDVKM. The CDR3 has 12 residues. CDR3 DNA: TGTGCAGCCTGGTCCACCTCCTACGAGCAGTACTTC. Its translation is CAAWSTSYEQYF.

This clonotype was observed at least ten times. The chain has TRBV12-3 or TRBV12-4 and TRBJ2-3, with D perhaps TRBD2 (6 bases). V was clipped by 8 bases and J by 8 bases, with 11 bases between them. The CDR3 spans 11 residues. Written as DNA, the CDR3 is TGTGCCAGCCGACACGGGGGTACGCAGTATTTT. As protein: CASRHGGTQYF.

The V and J genes are TRBV12-3 or TRBV12-4 and TRBJ2-3; 8 bases are a match to TRBD1. The V and J ends lost 1 base and 1 base, in that order; junction bases with no gene match: 4. This CDR3 comprises 16 residues. CDR3 sequence: CASSLEDRVGTDTQYF. The CDR3 DNA sequence: TGTGCCAGCAGTTTAGAGGACAGGGTAGGCACAGATACGCAGTATTTT.

The rearrangement joins TRBV5-1 to TRBJ2-7; 7 positions agree with TRBD1. Germline values: CDR1 SGHRS, CDR2 YFSETQ. J was trimmed by 4 bases and V by 3 bases; bases with no gene match: 4. CDR3 size: 13 residues. The CDR3 loop is CASSSGQRYEQYF. The CDR3 DNA reads as TGCGCCAGCAGCTCGGGACAGAGGTACGAGCAGTACTTC. The full variable domain, with the rest looked up from reference TRBV5-1 and TRBJ2-7, is KAGVTQTPRYLIKTRGQQVTLSCSPISGHRSVSWYQQTPGQGLQFLFEYFSETQRNKGNFPGRFSGRQFSNSRSEMNVSTLELGDSALYLCASSSGQRYEQYFGPGTRLTVT.

The sample holds a few counts of this clonotype. The chain carries TRBV6-6 and TRBJ2-3, with TRBD2 as a possible D gene (6 bases). V lost 5 bases and J lost 2, with 14 bases in between. The germline V gene has CDR1 MNHNY and CDR2 SVGAGI (reference sequence). This CDR3 is built from 15 residues. CDR3 in amino acids: CASSPELASTDTQYF. CDR3 bases: TGTGCCAGCAGTCCGGAACTAGCTTCCACAGATACGCAGTATTTT.

This clonotype was observed a few times. This CDR3 is CASRAKGAIGTEAFF. CDR3 DNA: TGTGCCAGCCGAGCAAAGGGGGCGATCGGCACTGAAGCTTTCTTT. The chain is built from TRBV12-3 or TRBV12-4 and TRBJ1-1, with TRBD1 matching over 7 bases. J gave up 4 bases and V 8 bases, and 13 bases lay outside the gene matches. This CDR3 has 15 residues.

This clonotype was seen just once. V is TRBV28 and J is TRBJ2-5; tentatively, D is TRBD1 (7 bases). There are 10 residues in the CDR3. Germline CDR1 and CDR2: MDHEN and SYDVKM. CDR3 sequence (DNA): TGTTCAGGGGGGAAAGAGACCCAGTACTTC. This sequence encodes CSGGKETQYF.

The chain is built from TRBV4-2 and TRBJ1-4; D gene unclear. V lost 1 base and J 7 bases, leaving 16 bases between the germline ends. The CDR3 loop spans 16 amino acids. Germline loops: CDR1 LGHNA, CDR2 YNFKEQ. CDR3 bases: TGTGCCAGCAGCCAAGTGTCACGGGGAGGAGGTGAAAAACTGTTTTTT. Translating it yields CASSQVSRGGGEKLFF.

V is TRBV12-3 or TRBV12-4 and J is TRBJ1-1; D might be TRBD1 (6 bases). V lost 4 bases and J lost 0, with 12 bases in between. CDR3 length: 15 amino acids. The CDR3 reads CASSSRGGLNTEAFF. CDR3 in DNA: TGTGCCAGCAGTTCACGGGGGGGCCTGAACACTGAAGCTTTCTTT.

The rearrangement uses TRBV15 and TRBJ2-1; D remains ambiguous. Trimming removed 0 bases at V and 0 bases at J, with 6 bases between. Germline V gene lookup returns CDR1 LNHNV and CDR2 YYDKDF (reference sequence). The CDR3 is made up of 15 amino acids. The CDR3 sequence: CATSREESSYNEQFF. As DNA, the CDR3 is TGTGCCACCAGCAGAGAGGAGAGCTCCTACAATGAGCAGTTCTTC.

This clonotype came up a few times. The junction departs from the called germline gene at one end, perhaps through a read error. The chain links TRBV2 to TRBJ2-5; tentatively, D is TRBD2 (6 bases). Germline V gene data show CDR1 as SNHLY and CDR2 as FYNNEI. There are 13 residues in the CDR3. This CDR3 is CASSRDSQETRYF. CDR3 sequence (DNA): TGTGCCAGCAGCCGGGACTCCCAAGAGACCCGGTACTTC.

This chain joins TRBV24-1 and TRBJ1-5; weak D call: TRBD1 (5 bases). CDR3 length: 14 residues. The germline gives CDR1 KGHDR, CDR2 SFDVKD. V lost 5 bases, J lost 1 base, and 8 bases lay in between. This CDR3 is CATSGPGSNQPQHF. The CDR3 region has the DNA TGTGCCACCAGTGGGCCAGGGAGCAATCAGCCCCAGCATTTT.

This clonotype was counted only a few times. The chain's CDR3 is CASSQEASGGAYEQYF. As DNA, the CDR3 is TGCGCCAGCAGCCAAGAAGCAAGCGGGGGGGCCTACGAGCAGTACTTC. The chain links TRBV4-3 to TRBJ2-7; 10 positions match TRBD2. Unmatched junction bases numbered 4, after V lost 0 bases and J lost 2 bases. The CDR3 is made up of 16 amino acids. The germline V gene has CDR1 LGHNA and CDR2 YSLEER.

This clonotype came up a few times. This chain joins TRBV14 and TRBJ2-7; either TRBD1 or TRBD2 may supply D (5 bases each). Trimming left V 4 bases short and J 3 bases short, with 10 bases between. Germline CDR1 SGHDN, CDR2 FVKESK. The CDR3 extends over 13 amino acids. The CDR3 here is CASSRMGDYEQYF. CDR3 in DNA: TGTGCCAGCAGCCGGATGGGGGACTACGAGCAGTACTTC.

The sample holds a few counts of this clonotype. The V gene is TRBV13, the J gene TRBJ2-7; D is perhaps TRBD2 (6 bases). CDR3 length: 15 amino acids. Germline CDR1 PRHDT, CDR2 FYEKMQ (reference sequence). The V end was cut by 2 bases, the J end by 0 bases, with 11 bases between. CDR3 residues: CASSLWAGSSYEQYF. In DNA form, the CDR3 reads TGTGCCAGCAGCTTATGGGCGGGGAGCTCCTACGAGCAGTACTTC.

The chain has TRBV9 and TRBJ2-5, with no clear D. Trimming removed 0 bases at V and 0 bases at J, with 15 bases between. This CDR3 comprises 17 residues. Germline lookup yields CDR1 SGDLS and CDR2 YYNGEE. The CDR3 bases are TGTGCCAGCAGCGTAGCCGGAGTGGTAGAAAACCAAGAGACCCAGTACTTC. Translating it yields CASSVAGVVENQETQYF.

Details on this clonotype: No conserved phenylalanine or tryptophan ends this CDR3, so it is likely a read error. The V and J genes are TRBV5-1 and TRBJ2-6, with 12 bases fitting TRBD2. Germline V gene data show CDR1 as SGHRS and CDR2 as YFSETQ. After removal of 3 bases from V and 0 bases from J, the junction contained 4 bases not matched to a gene. This CDR3 has 18 amino acids. This CDR3 is CASSSLAGGISGANVLTN. The CDR3 DNA reads as TGCGCCAGCAGCTCACTAGCGGGAGGTATCTCTGGGGCCAACGTCCTGACTAAC.

This chain links TRBV28 with TRBJ2-7, with a weak D call TRBD2 (6 bases). With 5 bases removed from V and 6 bases from J, the gap between germline ends came to 14 bases. This CDR3 has 13 amino acids. Germline-derived CDR1 and CDR2 are MDHEN and SYDVKM. The CDR3 DNA reads as TGTGCCAGCAGTCCCCCCGCGGGACGCGAGCAGTACTTC. It translates to CASSPPAGREQYF.

In this sample, this clonotype turned up a few times. The J gene is TRBJ2-5, the V gene TRBV20-1, with a tentative D call TRBD2 (5 bases). V lost 7 bases, J lost 2 bases, and 11 bases lay in between. CDR3 length equals 12 residues. The germline V gene encodes CDR1 DFQATT and CDR2 SNEGSKA (reference sequence). CDR3 bases: TGCAGTGGGAGAGGGCAGCAAGAGACCCAGTACTTC. Protein sequence: CSGRGQQETQYF.

The chain is built from TRBV5-6 and TRBJ2-5; 8 positions agree with TRBD1. In germline, CDR1 is SGHDT, CDR2 YYEEEE. The V gene end was trimmed by 0 bases and the J gene end by 9 bases; junction bases not matched to a gene: 4. This CDR3 contains 13 residues. The CDR3 is CASSLGQGIAQYF. The CDR3, as DNA: TGTGCCAGCAGCTTGGGACAGGGGATTGCCCAGTACTTC.